The source of this T cell receptor (beta chain) is a study of cytomegalovirus exposure and HLA in healthy donors (dated by TCRdb to about 2017). About the full investigation: According to an earlier analysis of 587 of the donors, about 190 million T cells yielded 120 million or so unique TCR beta sequences and approximately 300 Gb of sequence data. Several DR-DQ haplotypes were treated as single units for association and clustering because of strong linkage in the cohort. A later genetic analysis took genome-wide SNP genotypes for 398 of the 666 donors and used that subset as a discovery cohort. Approximately 330 gigabases of sequencing data and 70 million to 100 million unique TCR sequences made up an early release that covered approximately 700 HLA-typed donors. The aim of the study was to test whether cataloging public T cell receptors could identify signatures of past pathogen exposure. The study combined high-throughput TCR immunosequencing, statistical association of individual TCRs with disease status, and machine learning to predict cytomegalovirus infection status. Donor age, sex, ethnicity and CMV serostatus were compiled alongside the repertoire data. HLA typing covered class I and class II loci at four-digit resolution. The study used immunosequencing to profile the T cell repertoires of more than 650 subjects and linked those repertoires to cytomegalovirus serostatus. Among the approximately 420 genotyped donors, under 90% belonged to the genetic ancestry cluster associated with self-reported Caucasian donors. Typing coverage varied by locus: 629-630 donors for A, B, C, DRB1 and DQB1; some 520 for DQA1; 600 to 610 for DPA1; 450 to 480 for DPB1. Besides the first cohort of 550 to 750 subjects, a separate validation cohort made up of over a hundred different subjects was used. Among 350 to 400 genotyped donors of the cohort, an average of approximately 230,000 unique TCR beta nucleotide sequences were sequenced per donor, around 20% of them non-productive. Rather than drawing on any new phenotypic data, the later analysis identified candidate immune exposures from TCR beta sequences and the way those sequences occurred across donors. An earlier analysis of several hundred of the donors applied high-throughput TCR beta sequencing to assess whether each TCR beta V gene segment acted as functional or pseudogenic. In a later analysis, previously published TCR beta repertoires from 670 or so donors were re-analyzed and high-resolution HLA genotyping was added so that TCR occurrence patterns could be studied. Every discovery cohort repertoire had been produced on one sequencing platform. Results the study describes overall, beyond this receptor: Most TCR sequences were observed very rarely across donors, whereas some public TCRs were present in many individuals. Assigning TCR associations to individual alleles was difficult when HLA alleles, especially DR and DQ, strongly co-occurred. The study listed 170 or so TCR beta chains as associated with cytomegalovirus. Because HLA typing was unavailable for some donors at each locus, only the typed subset was used in association tests. A later analysis found that most CMV-associated TCR beta chains appeared HLA-restricted, with HLA associations seemingly driven largely by CMV exposure. A further reported finding was that TCR beta sequences accurately predicted the HLA-A and HLA-B alleles for most subjects in the first cohort. The authors suggested that the approach could potentially be generalized to other disease states and immunological phenotypes. According to a later analysis, parvovirus B19, influenza, CMV and Epstein-Barr virus appeared linked to several top co-occurrence clusters. Only TCR beta chains were sequenced in this cohort, and the absence of alpha or paired-chain data limited detectable features. In a later genetic analysis, a missense DCLRE1C variant was associated with V-gene and J-gene trimming of TCR beta chains, and the association was replicated in an independent cohort. Because counts were too low, around 18 rarely observed V segments, including chromosome 9 orphons, were left out of the earlier analysis of some 600 of the donors. A later genetic analysis reported fewer N-insertions in productive TCRs among donors in an Asian-associated ancestry cluster than the roughly 700-donor mean. In vitro tests confirmed that a few of the cytomegalovirus-associated TCR beta chains recognize cytomegalovirus antigens. Linkage disequilibrium might explain the correlated functional status among segregating V segments, but an unknown experimental factor could not be ruled out. The presence/absence analyses assumed that sequencing depth was roughly uniform across donors, and that assumption may not be true. In an earlier analysis of more than 500 of the donors, most TCR beta V segments appeared in productive rearrangements about 87% or about 30% of the time, broadly matching IMGT annotations. For the cohort, immune exposure information was limited to CMV serostatus. In a later analysis, HLA-associated TCR beta chains showed more clonal expansion and lower generation probabilities than non-associated chains that were equally common. The 87-base-pair reads could not distinguish some IMGT-functional V segments, including TRBV6-2 and TRBV6-3, so those segments were excluded. A cluster of highly shared sequence variants was judged likely to represent a technical artifact of the sequencing pipeline. The classifier was reported to diagnose cytomegalovirus status with high specificity and sensitivity in both the original cohort and the validation cohort. At a false discovery rate of 0.05, a later analysis linked under 20,000 TCR beta sequences to specific HLA alleles. According to a later analysis, TCR association rates differed among HLA loci, with DRB1 alleles showing the most associated TCRs and HLA-C alleles showing the fewest.

The cohort consisted of 666 healthy bone marrow donors. Cohort members were all nominally healthy when sampled, although unrecorded immune exposures were likely present. The donor tested CMV seronegative and was one of the 352 seronegative cohort members. Each donor provided a peripheral blood sample, and peripheral blood mononuclear cells were used for TCR beta sequencing. Genomic DNA extraction from the blood cell samples was performed with the Qiagen DNeasy Blood Extraction Kit. The library relied on the immunoSEQ multiplex PCR assay. For the multiplex PCR, a mixture combining 60 forward primers for TCR Vbeta segments and 13 reverse primers for TCR Jbeta segments was used. Amplification of the CDR3 region of rearranged TCR beta genes was performed with a multiplex PCR assay on genomic DNA. On the Illumina HiSeq System, the amplified TCR beta libraries were sequenced as 87-base-pair reads. The paper's processing steps were these. In a later analysis, about 80 million unique TCR beta chains were counted across the 500 to 850 repertoires, and roughly 11 million of these chains were shared by at least two donors. Raw reads were error-corrected and collapsed into unique sequences by a nearest-neighbor algorithm in which closely related sequences were merged to remove PCR and sequencing errors. V, D and J gene segments were assigned by aligning CDR3 sequences to IMGT reference sequences. For a sequence to be retained, at least a six-nucleotide match to both a V gene segment and a J gene segment was required. Rearrangements were called productive when the CDR3 lacked stop codons and stayed in frame with V and J; all others were non-productive. Following IMGT convention, CDR3 was defined as the stretch from the second conserved V-encoded cysteine to the conserved J-encoded phenylalanine. In an earlier analysis of around 600 of the donors, sequences lacking an unambiguous match to a single V gene segment were excluded. In an earlier analysis of 450 to 750 of the donors, a V segment was called functional when productive rearrangements were above 56.7%, and segregating when the standard deviation between donors exceeded 5%. A statistical classification framework was built to diagnose cytomegalovirus status from the catalog of TCR beta chain sequences. In a later analysis, TCR nucleotide sequences were compared against IMGT/GENE-DB human TR gene sequences so that V and J genes could be assigned. The TCRdist pipeline was used in a later analysis to assign CDR3 sequences and most-parsimonious VDJ recombination scenarios. In a later analysis, each TCR beta chain was defined by its CDR3 amino acid sequence together with its V-gene family, and reads lacking a unique V-gene family were excluded. To address suspected cross-contamination and a sequencing artifact, a later analysis removed under 600 highly shared, low-generation-probability nucleotide sequences. In a later analysis, a clonal expansion index was calculated for each public chain from normalized within-repertoire ranks of inferred template counts. Generation probabilities in a later analysis came from a VDJ recombination model fitted to out-of-frame rearrangements, and those results were checked against IGoR. Hypergeometric tests were used in a later analysis to score TCR-TCR, TCR-HLA and TCR-CMV co-occurrence, with a repertoire-size bias correction applied to the TCR pairs. In a later analysis, false discovery rates were estimated by permuting HLA or CMV assignments 20 times. In a later analysis, co-occurring TCRs were grouped using DBSCAN, with TCRdist sequence similarity added in when clustering inside HLA-allele-positive subsets. Repertoires with fewer than 30,000 or more than 120,000 public chains were left out of co-occurrence clustering, as were about 5 repertoires with anomalous nucleotide sharing. This is the immuneACCESS table as TCRdb keeps it, with only in-frame sequences that have V and J called. A part of the clones is gone; compared with another copy, unresolved V genes explain less than half, and the rest is unexplained. V and J calls and clone size are given by that table; D and trimming were obtained from the DNA. The sample table records 150,000 or so clones; approximately 84% of these occur just once. The ten largest clones capture more than 1.5% of the sample.

Concerning this clone itself: The antigen this receptor binds is unknown. No qualities accompany the bases; no much larger clone lies one base away.

The cysteine opens and the phenylalanine closes a CDR3 of 12 amino acids. Only CDR3 DNA is held: 36 bases, read in frame from base 1. V gives up 4 bases and J gives up 4 bases, and the segment between their germline ends measures 10 bases. The germline V gene yields SQVTM for CDR1 and ANQGSEA for CDR2. The chain joins TRBV29-1 to TRBJ1-2; the D gene is perhaps TRBD1, from 5 matching bases. The sample was PBMCs. This clonotype was sampled from a woman aged 40 to 55 in good health and CMV-seronegative. The CDR3 region: CSVGGLGYGYTF. DNA sequence: TGCAGCGTTGGGGGCCTCGGCTATGGCTACACCTTC.